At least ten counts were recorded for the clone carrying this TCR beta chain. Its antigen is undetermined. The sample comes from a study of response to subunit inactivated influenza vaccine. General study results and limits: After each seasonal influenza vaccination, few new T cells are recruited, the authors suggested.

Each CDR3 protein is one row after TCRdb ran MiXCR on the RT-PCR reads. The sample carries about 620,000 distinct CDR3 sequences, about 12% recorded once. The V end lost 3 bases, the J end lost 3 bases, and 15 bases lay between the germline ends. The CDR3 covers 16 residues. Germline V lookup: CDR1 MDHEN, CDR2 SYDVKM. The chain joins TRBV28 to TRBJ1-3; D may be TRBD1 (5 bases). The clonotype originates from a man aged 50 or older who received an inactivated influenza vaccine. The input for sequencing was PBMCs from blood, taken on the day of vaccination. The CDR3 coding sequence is TGTGCCAGCAGTTTCGGGGGAACATCGGGTGGAAACACCATATATTTT. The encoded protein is CASSFGGTSGGNTIYF.